This T cell receptor (beta chain) appears in the sequencing data of a study of siplizumab effects on memory and regulatory T cells. Around 100,000 TCR templates per sample were assayed. TCRdb's copy holds only in-frame clones and misses some; the assay was immunoSEQ multiplex PCR. The sample lists nearly 95,000 clones, about 94% occurring once. Looked up from germline, CDR1 is SGHRS and CDR2 is YFSETQ. This CDR3 is built from 15 residues. The V gene lost 1 base and the J gene lost 2 bases, with 10 bases spanning the gap. General study results and limits: Few alloreactive clones mapped to unstimulated subsets. Alloreactive sequences tracing back to unstimulated CD4+ memory cells were significantly reduced by siplizumab. Phenotypic classification as naive or memory proved unattainable for roughly 80-97% of proliferating CD4+ or CD8+ clones.

Details on this clone: Its antigen is undetermined.

Input material: non-Treg CD4+ T cells sorted from blood. This rearrangement joins TRBV5-1 to TRBJ2-1, with no clear D. The TCR was taken from a human donor in good health. In DNA form, the CDR3 reads TGCGCCAGCAGCTTGTACGCAGAAACCTACAATGAGCAGTTCTTC. Translation gives CASSLYAETYNEQFF. Looking up the rest from reference TRBV5-1 and TRBJ2-1 gives the full variable domain: KAGVTQTPRYLIKTRGQQVTLSCSPISGHRSVSWYQQTPGQGLQFLFEYFSETQRNKGNFPGRFSGRQFSNSRSEMNVSTLELGDSALYLCASSLYAETYNEQFFGPGTRLTVL.